A selection of T cell receptor beta chains follows, all from one sample in a study of blood T cell repertoires in COVID-19. Measured with immunoSEQ multiplex PCR; TCRdb has only the in-frame clones, and not every one. The data show 150,000 or so clones, approximately 88% seen once. The sequenced sample consisted of PBMCs or T cells enriched from blood (not recorded which). These receptors were taken from a man between 65 and 79 years old who had been exposed to COVID-19. Each CDR3 is given with its conserved first and last residue. D genes are given only for firm matches. Clone size, where shown, is once, few, many, or a class for clones that have expanded.

clone_size j_call d_call v_call cdr3_aa cdr3_nt
. TRBJ2-3 . TRBV19 CASTSSTRSTDTQYF TGTGCCAGTACGTCGAGCACTAGGAGCACAGATACGCAGTATTTT
. TRBJ2-1 . TRBV9 CASNPNAGNEQFF TGTGCCAGCAACCCAAATGCGGGGAATGAGCAGTTCTTC
. TRBJ2-1 TRBD2 TRBV4-1 CASSQSSGVGSYNEQFF TGCGCCAGCAGCCAGTCGAGCGGGGTAGGCTCCTACAATGAGCAGTTCTTC
. TRBJ1-1 TRBD1 TRBV14 CASSQANRGHTEAFF TGTGCCAGCAGCCAAGCAAACAGGGGGCACACTGAAGCTTTCTTT
. TRBJ1-5 TRBD1 TRBV30 CAWSVGTGAAQPQHF TGTGCCTGGAGTGTAGGGACAGGGGCTGCTCAGCCCCAGCATTTT
. TRBJ1-2 . TRBV2 CASGRQPANYGYTF TGTGCCAGCGGTAGACAGCCAGCTAACTATGGCTACACCTTC
. TRBJ2-3 TRBD1 TRBV19 CASSQQGARDTQYF TGTGCCAGTAGCCAACAGGGGGCAAGAGATACGCAGTATTTT
. TRBJ1-1 TRBD1 TRBV10-3 CAISVAGGMNTEAFF TGTGCCATCAGCGTGGCAGGGGGCATGAACACTGAAGCTTTCTTT
. TRBJ1-1 . TRBV6-2/TRBV6-3 CASSYSAGGTEAFF TGTGCCAGCAGTTACTCGGCCGGAGGGACTGAAGCTTTCTTT
. TRBJ1-6 . TRBV12-3/TRBV12-4 CASSFGGYSPLHF TGTGCCAGCAGTTTCGGAGGGTATTCACCCCTCCACTTT
. TRBJ2-1 TRBD1 TRBV27 CASSPARTGIGLAPYTYNEQFF TGTGCCAGCAGTCCGGCTCGGACAGGGATCGGGCTAGCGCCGTATACCTACAATGAGCAGTTCTTC
. TRBJ1-1 TRBD1 TRBV30 CAWSDGTGGNPEAFF TGTGCCTGGAGTGATGGGACAGGGGGTAACCCTGAAGCTTTCTTT
. TRBJ1-5 TRBD1 TRBV12-3/TRBV12-4 CASRGQGPEPQHF TGTGCCAGCAGGGGACAGGGTCCGGAGCCCCAGCATTTT
. TRBJ1-6 . TRBV18 CASSPPGGNNSPLHF TGTGCCAGCTCACCACCGGGCGGGAACAATTCACCCCTCCACTTT
. TRBJ2-7 . TRBV20-1 CSARPKHEQYF TGCAGTGCCCGCCCCAAGCACGAGCAGTACTTC
. TRBJ2-7 TRBD2 TRBV6-5 CASTGGASYSYEQYF TGTGCCAGCACCGGGGGGGCGAGCTACTCCTACGAGCAGTACTTC
. TRBJ1-2 . TRBV27 CASRGGEGMGGYTF TGTGCCAGCAGGGGCGGGGAGGGGATGGGTGGCTACACCTTC
once TRBJ2-1 TRBD2 TRBV6-5 CASSRTSGINEQFF TGTGCCAGCAGTAGGACTAGCGGTATCAATGAGCAGTTCTTC
. TRBJ2-5 TRBD2 TRBV18 CASSRSGIQETQYF TGTGCCAGCTCACGAAGCGGGATCCAAGAGACCCAGTACTTC
. TRBJ1-2 . TRBV6-5 CASSSSERYGYTF TGTGCCAGCAGTTCGTCAGAGCGCTATGGCTACACCTTC
many TRBJ1-2 . TRBV29-1 CSVPRGGSDYTF TGCAGCGTTCCGAGAGGGGGAAGTGACTACACCTTC
. TRBJ1-4 TRBD1 TRBV4-2 CASSQDAQGIVTTNEKLFF TGTGCCAGCAGCCAAGATGCACAGGGGATCGTGACAACTAATGAAAAACTGTTTTTT
. TRBJ2-3 . TRBV19 CASSLRTDTQYF TGTGCCAGTAGCCTAAGAACAGATACGCAGTATTTT
. TRBJ2-1 TRBD2 TRBV3-1/TRBV3-2 CASRIAGNEQFF TGTGCCAGCAGAATAGCGGGGAATGAGCAGTTCTTC
. TRBJ2-6 . TRBV6-2/TRBV6-3 CASSSLLPGSGANVLTF TGTGCCAGCAGTTCCCTCCTCCCAGGGTCTGGGGCCAACGTCCTGACTTTC
few TRBJ2-3 TRBD1 TRBV9 CASSVQTGPTDTQYF TGTGCCAGCAGCGTCCAGACAGGGCCCACAGATACGCAGTATTTT
. TRBJ1-1 TRBD1 TRBV19 CASRGPRQGTNTEAFF TGTGCCAGTCGCGGCCCCAGACAGGGGACGAACACTGAAGCTTTCTTT
. TRBJ2-5 TRBD2 TRBV18 CASSPLGGGGSQGIETQYF TGTGCCAGCTCGCCCCTCGGGGGCGGGGGGTCCCAGGGGATCGAGACCCAGTACTTC
. TRBJ1-1 . TRBV12-3/TRBV12-4 CASSFSGNTEAFF TGTGCCAGCAGTTTCTCAGGGAACACTGAAGCTTTCTTT
. TRBJ1-5 . TRBV12-3/TRBV12-4 CASTFYSNQPQHF TGTGCCAGCACCTTTTATAGCAATCAGCCCCAGCATTTT
. TRBJ1-3 . TRBV7-9 CASSPELPSGNTIYF TGTGCCAGCAGCCCTGAACTCCCCTCTGGAAACACCATATATTTT
. TRBJ2-7 TRBD2 TRBV28 CASRFPRRAGGPSTYEQYF TGTGCCAGCAGATTTCCCCGGAGAGCGGGAGGGCCAAGTACCTACGAGCAGTACTTC
few TRBJ1-1 TRBD1 TRBV10-3 CAISERQGTNTEAFF TGTGCCATCAGCGAACGACAGGGGACGAACACTGAAGCTTTCTTT
. TRBJ1-5 TRBD1 TRBV30 CAWSTSLDRGLRGQPQHF TGTGCCTGGAGTACCTCCCTCGACAGGGGGCTACGAGGTCAGCCCCAGCATTTT
. TRBJ1-1 . TRBV7-9 CASSSGSNTEAFF TGTGCCAGCAGCAGCGGGAGTAACACTGAAGCTTTCTTT
. TRBJ1-3 . TRBV3-1/TRBV3-2 CASSRFQGPGNTIYF TGTGCCAGCAGCCGCTTCCAGGGTCCTGGAAACACCATATATTTT
. TRBJ2-5 TRBD1 TRBV5-6 CASSFKQGGEYF TGTGCCAGCAGTTTCAAACAGGGGGGCGAGTACTTC
few TRBJ1-2 TRBD1 TRBV18 CASSPDRDGYTF TGTGCCAGCTCACCCGACAGGGATGGCTACACCTTC
. TRBJ2-3 TRBD1 TRBV27 CASSSTGVRTDTQYF TGTGCCAGCAGTTCGACAGGGGTAAGGACAGATACGCAGTATTTT
. TRBJ2-3 . TRBV2 CASSRDRTSTDTQYF TGTGCCAGCAGTAGAGACAGGACTAGCACAGATACGCAGTATTTT
once TRBJ1-5 . TRBV7-9 CASSFWGGDQPQHF TGTGCCAGCAGCTTTTGGGGGGGCGATCAGCCCCAGCATTTT
. TRBJ2-3 . TRBV28 CASRVASTDTQYF TGTGCCAGCAGGGTAGCAAGCACAGATACGCAGTATTTT
once TRBJ1-6 . TRBV7-2 CASRSSGGSDNSPLHF TGTGCCAGCAGATCGAGTGGGGGGTCGGATAATTCACCCCTCCACTTT
. TRBJ2-2 TRBD1 TRBV7-2 CASSLRQGSAGELFF TGTGCCAGCAGCTTGAGACAGGGCTCCGCCGGGGAGCTGTTTTTT
. TRBJ1-2 TRBD1 TRBV29-1 CSVEVTGGGYGYTF TGCAGCGTTGAAGTCACAGGGGGCGGCTATGGCTACACCTTC
once TRBJ1-2 . TRBV5-1 CASSPRGEGGGGYTF TGCGCCAGCAGCCCTCGGGGAGAGGGTGGCGGGGGCTACACCTTC
. TRBJ1-1 . TRBV19 CASTLAGKTEAFF TGTGCCAGTACGTTGGCAGGGAAGACTGAAGCTTTCTTT